The 9 T cell receptor beta chains presented below share a single source sample, sequenced in a study of blood T cell repertoires in COVID-19. Some clones are missing from TCRdb's copy, which holds only in-frame ones; the method was immunoSEQ multiplex PCR. The profile shows under 300,000 clones, approximately 80% of them singletons. Sequenced: peripheral blood. The origin of the receptors is a man between 40 and 49 years old who had recovered from COVID-19.

The V and J genes are TRBV7-2 and TRBJ1-5; D may be TRBD1 (5 bases). V was shortened by 1 base and J by 7 bases, with 11 bases between the two germline ends. In germline, CDR1 is SGHTA, CDR2 FQGNSA. CDR3 length: 14 residues. CDR3 coding DNA: TGTGCCAGCAGCTTAGACAGCGCAGGGCAGCCCCAGCATTTT. This codes for CASSLDSAGQPQHF.

This rearrangement joins TRBV2 to TRBJ2-7, with a possible D match to TRBD1 (6 bases). The CDR3 has 13 residues. Germline CDR1 reads SNHLY; CDR2 reads FYNNEI. The V end was cut by 6 bases, the J end by 10 bases, with 19 bases between. In DNA form, the CDR3 reads TGTGCCAGCAGCGTACAGGGATACGGTCGTCAGTACTTC. Residues: CASSVQGYGRQYF.

The chain combines TRBV4-1 with TRBJ2-3; 8 bases are shared with TRBD2. Trimming removed 6 bases from V and 1 base from J; junction bases left unmatched: 9. CDR1 is MGHRA, CDR2 YSYEKL, per germline. The CDR3 has 16 amino acids. The CDR3 protein is CASRATGTRGTDTQYF. The DNA for the CDR3 is TGCGCCAGCAGGGCCACCGGGACTAGAGGCACAGATACGCAGTATTTT.

The gene calls are TRBV2 and TRBJ1-6; D remains unclear. Germline V gene sequence: CDR1 SNHLY, CDR2 FYNNEI. V gave up 2 bases and J gave up 10 bases, with 6 bases separating them. The CDR3 has 12 amino acids. CDR3 sequence (DNA): TGTGCCAGCAGTGAACGAGAGTCACCCCTCCACTTT. Residues: CASSERESPLHF.

The rearrangement joins TRBV15 to TRBJ1-5; 9 positions match TRBD1. In germline, CDR1 is LNHNV, CDR2 YYDKDF (reference sequence). This CDR3 contains 15 residues. V was clipped by 3 bases and J by 6 bases; unmatched bases: 6. DNA for the CDR3: TGTGCCACCAGCAGGGGAGGGACAGGGACTCAGCCCCAGCATTTT. This encodes CATSRGGTGTQPQHF.

The rearrangement uses TRBV7-9 and TRBJ2-1; 8 nucleotides align to TRBD2. This CDR3 is 15 amino acids long. Germline assignment: CDR1 SEHNR and CDR2 FQNEAQ (reference sequence). J lost 7 bases, V lost 4 bases, and 9 bases had no gene match. The CDR3 sequence is CASSSLAVAWNEQFF. CDR3 in DNA: TGTGCCAGCAGCTCACTAGCGGTGGCGTGGAATGAGCAGTTCTTC.

V is TRBV10-2 and J is TRBJ2-5, with D uncertain. Trimming left V 3 bases short and J 2 bases short, with 7 bases between. Germline V gene lookup returns CDR1 WSHSY and CDR2 SAAADI. This CDR3 has 13 amino acids. The CDR3 protein is CASSDVKQETQYF. The CDR3 DNA reads as TGCGCCAGCAGTGATGTTAAACAAGAGACCCAGTACTTC.

This chain joins TRBV19 and TRBJ2-3; D unclear. Germline loops: CDR1 LNHDA, CDR2 SQIVND (reference sequence). The CDR3 loop spans 13 amino acids. V was trimmed by 8 bases and J by 2 bases, leaving 11 bases between them. The CDR3 DNA reads TGTGCCAGTCAGACAAGAAACACAGATACGCAGTATTTT. It codes for CASQTRNTDTQYF.

This clone was counted once. V and J are TRBV18 and TRBJ1-1; TRBD1 agrees at 9 bases. The CDR3 runs to 16 residues. V shed 6 bases and J 0 bases; nucleotides not matched to a gene: 8. Germline assignment: CDR1 KGHSH and CDR2 LQKENI. DNA for the CDR3: TGTGCCAGCTCTCCTGGGACAGGGAAAATGAACACTGAAGCTTTCTTT. Translated, it gives CASSPGTGKMNTEAFF.